The 23 T cell receptor beta chains presented below share a single source sample, sequenced in a study of blood T cell repertoires in COVID-19. Only in-frame clones appear in the TCRdb table, and some are missing; sequencing was by immunoSEQ multiplex PCR. The sample lists about 360,000 clones; 86% were seen once. Material for sequencing was peripheral blood. These receptors came from a woman aged 60-75 years with COVID-19, enrolled during active disease.

The chain has TRBV3-1 (or the pseudogene TRBV3-2) and TRBJ1-5; D is unclear. V was clipped by 1 base and J by 5 bases, with 6 bases between them. Germline V gene data show CDR1 as LGHDT and CDR2 as YNNKEL (reference sequence). The CDR3 runs 13 residues. The DNA for the CDR3 is TGTGCCAGCAGCCAAGGGACTTATCAGCCCCAGCATTTT. This encodes CASSQGTYQPQHF.

CDR3 in DNA: TGCGCCAGCAGCCAAACTTGGGCGACCTCCTACGAGCAGTACTTC. Protein sequence: CASSQTWATSYEQYF. The J gene is TRBJ2-7, the V gene TRBV4-3; D remains unclear. The V end was cut by 2 bases, the J end by 0 bases, with 11 bases between. CDR1 and CDR2 from the germline V gene are LGHNA and YSLEER. CDR3 size: 15 residues.

The CDR3 DNA reads as TGCGCCAGCAGCTTGGTAAGGACTAGCGGCTACAATGAGCAGTTCTTC. Encoded protein: CASSLVRTSGYNEQFF. The chain links TRBV5-1 to TRBJ2-1, with 10 bases that match TRBD2. Losses at the gene ends were 0 bases for V and 3 bases for J; bases not matched to a gene: 3. The CDR3 is 16 amino acids. The germline V gene has CDR1 SGHRS and CDR2 YFSETQ.

The chain links TRBV6-5 to TRBJ1-5; D unresolved. Trimming pared 6 bases from V and 4 bases from J, leaving 7 bases between. The CDR3 covers 12 residues. Germline assignment: CDR1 MNHEY and CDR2 SVGAGI. In nucleotides, the CDR3 is TGTGCCAGCAGAGCCCCAAATCAGCCCCAGCATTTT. Its translation: CASRAPNQPQHF.

DNA of the CDR3: TGTGCCAGCAGCTTAGGGAACAGGGGTAGGGAGTACGAGCAGTACTTC. It encodes CASSLGNRGREYEQYF. J is TRBJ2-7 and V is TRBV7-9, with 7 positions matching TRBD1. Germline V lookup: CDR1 SEHNR, CDR2 FQNEAQ (reference sequence). J gave up 4 bases and V 1 base, and 10 bases lay outside the gene matches. This CDR3 comprises 16 residues.

The chain has TRBV7-9 and TRBJ1-6, with D perhaps TRBD1 (5 bases). This CDR3 is 15 amino acids long. Trimming stripped 6 bases from V and 6 bases from J, with 15 bases between. CDR1 is SEHNR, CDR2 FQNEAQ, per germline (reference sequence). This chain's CDR3 is CASRSTEKLNSPLHF. The CDR3 nucleotides are TGTGCCAGCAGGTCGACAGAAAAACTTAATTCACCCCTCCACTTT.

The genes are TRBV7-9 and TRBJ1-2; D possibly corresponds to TRBD1 (6 bases). Germline V CDR1 and CDR2: SEHNR, FQNEAQ (reference sequence). V dropped 6 bases and J dropped 1 base, with 21 bases sitting between them. This CDR3 has 17 amino acids. The CDR3 coding sequence is TGTGCCAGCAGTTCCCCTTCGGGCGGGGGCTTTAACTATGGCTACACCTTC. Its translation is CASSSPSGGGFNYGYTF.

This chain joins TRBV2 and TRBJ1-5; 12 bases agree with TRBD1. The germline CDR1 and CDR2 sequences are SNHLY and FYNNEI. The CDR3 runs to 19 residues. V trimming: 3 bases; J trimming: 3 bases; junction bases outside the gene matches: 12. The CDR3 nucleotides read TGTGCCAGCAGTGAGGAGGGGACAGGGGGCGCGATCGACAATCAGCCCCAGCATTTT. Its translation: CASSEEGTGGAIDNQPQHF.

The chain joins TRBV14 to TRBJ2-1, with 10 bases identical to TRBD1. Per germline, CDR1 SGHDN and CDR2 FVKESK. CDR3 size: 16 residues. Germline trimming cut 6 bases from V and 0 bases from J; bases unmatched to any gene: 5. CDR3 bases: TGTGCCAGCAGAAACGGGACAGGGGTCTCCTACAATGAGCAGTTCTTC. Translating gives CASRNGTGVSYNEQFF.

DNA of the CDR3: TGTGCCAGCAGTCACGCTAGGGGCCGGCAGTTCTTC. Its protein is CASSHARGRQFF. The J gene is TRBJ2-1, the V gene TRBV12-3 or TRBV12-4, with D perhaps matching TRBD1 (5 bases). The CDR3 totals 12 residues. V lost 5 bases and J 12 bases, leaving 14 bases between the germline ends.

The CDR3 DNA reads TGTGCCAGTAGTATAGAACCGGGACAGGTTATCAATCAGCCCCAGCATTTT. Its protein product is CASSIEPGQVINQPQHF. The genes are TRBV19 and TRBJ1-5; 8 nucleotides line up with TRBD1. Per the germline V gene, CDR1 is LNHDA and CDR2 is SQIVND (reference sequence). Trimming cost V 0 bases and J 3 bases; bases outside gene matches: 7. The length of the CDR3 is 17 residues.

The chain links TRBV10-3 to TRBJ2-5, with unresolved D. CDR3 length equals 12 residues. CDR1 ENHRY and CDR2 SYGVKD come from the germline V gene. The V end lost 6 bases, the J end lost 5 bases, and 10 bases lay between the germline ends. The DNA for the CDR3 is TGTGCCATCAGGGCCGAATCGGAGACCCAGTACTTC. Residues: CAIRAESETQYF.

This clone was counted a single time. The J gene is TRBJ2-2, the V gene TRBV7-9; D might be TRBD1 (6 bases). The V end was cut by 1 base, the J end by 4 bases, with 10 bases between. This CDR3 has 15 residues. CDR1 and CDR2 (germline): SEHNR, FQNEAQ (reference sequence). The CDR3 region is CASSLERGGTGELFF. In nucleotides, the CDR3 is TGTGCCAGCAGCTTAGAAAGAGGGGGCACCGGGGAGCTGTTTTTT.

The genes are TRBV19 and TRBJ1-6, with a possible D match to TRBD1 (5 bases). The CDR3 is 16 amino acids. Germline loops: CDR1 LNHDA, CDR2 SQIVND (reference sequence). Trimming pared 5 bases from V and 6 bases from J, leaving 17 bases between. CDR3 loop: CASSVSGAPFNSPLHF. DNA for the CDR3: TGTGCCAGTAGTGTTTCTGGGGCTCCCTTTAATTCACCCCTCCACTTT.

This clone was detected only once. The rearrangement joins TRBV28 to TRBJ1-5; no firm D call. Germline assignment: CDR1 MDHEN and CDR2 SYDVKM. With 8 bases removed from V and 7 bases from J, the gap between germline ends came to 12 bases. The CDR3 runs to 12 residues. The CDR3 sequence: CASQVAEQPQHF. For the CDR3, the DNA is TGTGCCAGCCAAGTGGCGGAACAGCCCCAGCATTTT. The complete variable domain, with remaining parts taken from reference TRBV28 and TRBJ1-5, reads DVKVTQSSRYLVKRTGEKVFLECVQDMDHENMFWYRQDPGLGLRLIYFSYDVKMKEKGDIPEGYSVSREKKERFSLILESASTNQTSMYLCASQVAEQPQHFGDGTRLSIL.

The chain recombines TRBV7-3 with TRBJ2-2, with D possibly being TRBD1 (5 bases). CDR1 and CDR2 from the germline V gene are SGHTA and FQGTGA. The CDR3 runs 17 residues. V lost 0 bases, J lost 4 bases, and 15 bases lay in between. CDR3 sequence: CASSLTGQGIGTGELFF. CDR3 DNA: TGTGCCAGCAGCTTAACGGGTCAGGGTATCGGCACCGGGGAGCTGTTTTTT.

The chain joins TRBV7-9 to TRBJ2-5; D ambiguous. The ends were cut back, 1 base at V and 7 bases at J, with 10 bases in the middle. The CDR3 is 13 residues long. Germline V lookup: CDR1 SEHNR, CDR2 FQNEAQ (reference sequence). CDR3 DNA: TGTGCCAGCAGCTTAGACGTCTCGCGGACCCAGTACTTC. It is translated as CASSLDVSRTQYF.

This clone was picked up a small number of times. The chain combines TRBV6-6 with TRBJ1-5, with no clear D. This CDR3 region has 16 residues. The V gene's germline CDR1 is MNHNY and CDR2 SVGAGI (reference sequence). Trimming took off 0 bases at V and 2 bases at J, with 11 bases between the two ends. CDR3 residues: CASSYSRASGNQPQHF. CDR3 coding DNA: TGTGCCAGCAGTTACTCGAGGGCGTCCGGCAATCAGCCCCAGCATTTT.

The chain has TRBV6-5 and TRBJ1-2; D gene unclear. Germline loops: CDR1 MNHEY, CDR2 SVGAGI. The CDR3 covers 11 residues. Trimming left V 11 bases short and J 3 bases short, with 10 bases between. The CDR3 nucleotides read TGTGCCTCTCGTGACTACTATGGCTACACCTTC. Its protein product is CASRDYYGYTF.

The V call is TRBV25-1, the J call TRBJ2-7, with 7 bases aligning to TRBD1. Germline lookup yields CDR1 MGHDK and CDR2 SYGVNS. V lost 2 bases to trimming and J lost 3 bases; unmatched junction nucleotides: 7. The CDR3 contains 15 residues. The CDR3 DNA follows: TGTGCCAGCAGTGAAAGTGTAGGGGGCTTCTACGAGCAGTACTTC. It yields the protein CASSESVGGFYEQYF.

This clone was detected once. The chain is built from TRBV19 and TRBJ1-3; 10 positions agree with TRBD1. This CDR3 has 14 amino acids. Germline V gene sequence: CDR1 LNHDA, CDR2 SQIVND (reference sequence). V lost 9 bases to trimming and J lost 4 bases; unmatched junction nucleotides: 6. The CDR3 loop is CASAGQGYGNTIYF. For the CDR3, the DNA is TGTGCCAGCGCGGGACAGGGGTACGGAAACACCATATATTTT.

J is TRBJ1-5 and V is TRBV7-8, with 7 nucleotides matching TRBD1. Germline V gives CDR1 SGHVS, CDR2 FQNEAQ. This CDR3 is 14 amino acids long. The V segment lost 1 base and the J segment 7 bases; nucleotides outside the gene matches: 4. The chain's CDR3 is CASSLGDREQPQHF. The CDR3 coding sequence is TGTGCCAGCAGCTTAGGAGACAGGGAACAGCCCCAGCATTTT.

The chain has TRBV20-1 and TRBJ1-1; D call uncertain. V lost 5 bases and J lost 9, with 13 bases in between. This CDR3 contains 11 residues. Germline CDR1 DFQATT, CDR2 SNEGSKA (reference sequence). The CDR3 DNA reads TGCAGTGCTCTCCGGGAGACGAAAGCTTTCTTT. Amino acid sequence: CSALRETKAFF.